The clone carrying this T cell receptor (beta chain) was seen more than once but under ten times. This specimen comes from a study of T-cell reconstitution after alpha-beta-depleted transplantation in children. Unique molecular identifiers were used to barcode this TCRbeta library. TCRdb re-called the PCR reads through MiXCR, storing one row per CDR3 protein. The repertoire consists of around 340,000 distinct CDR3 sequences, with 13% occurring once and the leading ten covering around 4.1%. This receptor was identified in a human donor who donated a stem cell graft to a child with Fanconi anemia. Sequencing was performed on PBMCs, taken from the stem cell graft.

This CDR3 is CASSAEGAQGAYEQYF. The CDR3 coding sequence is TGTGCCAGCAGCGCCGAGGGGGCACAGGGGGCTTACGAGCAGTACTTC. V gene TRBV11-2 combines with J gene TRBJ2-7; 9 nucleotides align to TRBD1. CDR1 and CDR2 from the germline V gene are SGHAT and FQNNGV. This CDR3 has 16 residues. The J segment lost 4 bases and the V segment lost 5 bases, leaving 12 bases of the junction unmatched.